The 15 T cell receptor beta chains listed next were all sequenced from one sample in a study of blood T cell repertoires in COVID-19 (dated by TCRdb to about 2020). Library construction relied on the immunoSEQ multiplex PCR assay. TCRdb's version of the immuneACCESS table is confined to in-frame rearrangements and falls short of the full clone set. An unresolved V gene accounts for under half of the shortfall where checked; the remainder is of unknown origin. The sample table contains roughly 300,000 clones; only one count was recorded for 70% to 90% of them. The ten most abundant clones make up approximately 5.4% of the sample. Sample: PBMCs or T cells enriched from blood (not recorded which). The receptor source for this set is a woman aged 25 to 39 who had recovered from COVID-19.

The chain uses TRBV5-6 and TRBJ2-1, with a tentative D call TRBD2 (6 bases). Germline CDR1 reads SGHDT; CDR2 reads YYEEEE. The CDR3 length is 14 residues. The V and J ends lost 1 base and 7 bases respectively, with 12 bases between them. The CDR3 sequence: CASSLYLASNEQFF. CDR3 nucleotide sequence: TGTGCCAGCAGCTTGTACCTAGCGTCAAATGAGCAGTTCTTC.

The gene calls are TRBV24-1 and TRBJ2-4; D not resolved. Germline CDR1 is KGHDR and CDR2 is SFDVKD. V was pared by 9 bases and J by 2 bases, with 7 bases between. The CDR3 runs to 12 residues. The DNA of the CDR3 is TGTGCCACCTCCCATTCCAAAAACATTCAGTACTTC. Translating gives CATSHSKNIQYF.

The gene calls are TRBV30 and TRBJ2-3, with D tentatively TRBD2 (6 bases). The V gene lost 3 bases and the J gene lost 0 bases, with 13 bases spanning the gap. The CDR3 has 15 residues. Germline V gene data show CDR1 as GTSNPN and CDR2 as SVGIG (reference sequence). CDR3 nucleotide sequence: TGTGCCTGGAGCCCCGGGGGAACTAGCACAGATACGCAGTATTTT. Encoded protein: CAWSPGGTSTDTQYF.

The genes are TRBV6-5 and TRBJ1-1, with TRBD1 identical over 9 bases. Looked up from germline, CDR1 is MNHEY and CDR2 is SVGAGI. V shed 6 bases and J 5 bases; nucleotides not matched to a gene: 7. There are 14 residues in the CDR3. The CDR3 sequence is CASRPDGTGTEAFF. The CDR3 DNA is TGTGCCAGCAGACCCGACGGGACAGGGACTGAAGCTTTCTTT.

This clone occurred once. For the CDR3, the DNA is TGTGCCAGCATTGGGACAGTAAACACTGAAGCTTTCTTT. Translating it yields CASIGTVNTEAFF. The gene calls are TRBV19 and TRBJ1-1, with TRBD1 identical over 7 bases. The germline V gene has CDR1 LNHDA and CDR2 SQIVND (reference sequence). This CDR3 has 13 amino acids. The J segment lost 2 bases and the V segment lost 9 bases, leaving 6 bases of the junction unmatched.

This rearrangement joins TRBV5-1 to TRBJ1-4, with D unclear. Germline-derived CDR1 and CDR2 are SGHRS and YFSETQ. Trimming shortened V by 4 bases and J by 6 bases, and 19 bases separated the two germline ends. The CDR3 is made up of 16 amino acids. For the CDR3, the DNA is TGCGCCAGCAGCCCCCTGACGCCCCAGGTAGATGAAAAACTGTTTTTT. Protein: CASSPLTPQVDEKLFF. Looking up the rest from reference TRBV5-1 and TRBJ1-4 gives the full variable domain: KAGVTQTPRYLIKTRGQQVTLSCSPISGHRSVSWYQQTPGQGLQFLFEYFSETQRNKGNFPGRFSGRQFSNSRSEMNVSTLELGDSALYLCASSPLTPQVDEKLFFGSGTQLSVL.

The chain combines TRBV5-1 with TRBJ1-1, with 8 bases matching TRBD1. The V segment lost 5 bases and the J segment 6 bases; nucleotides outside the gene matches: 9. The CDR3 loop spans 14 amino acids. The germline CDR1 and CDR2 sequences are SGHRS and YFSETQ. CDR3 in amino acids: CASSQDRVGPEAFF. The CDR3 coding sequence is TGCGCCAGCAGTCAGGACAGGGTAGGTCCTGAAGCTTTCTTT.

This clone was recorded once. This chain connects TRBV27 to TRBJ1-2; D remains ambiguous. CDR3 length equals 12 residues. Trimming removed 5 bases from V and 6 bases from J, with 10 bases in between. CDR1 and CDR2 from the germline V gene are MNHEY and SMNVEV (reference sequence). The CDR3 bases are TGTGCCAGCAGTGCCGGGAACCATGGCTACACCTTC. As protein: CASSAGNHGYTF.

The CDR3 DNA is TGCGCCAGCTGCCCTACCGGAGGGGAAAAGTATGGCTACACCTTC. Encoded protein: CASCPTGGEKYGYTF. This sequence joins TRBV5-1 and TRBJ1-2; tentatively, D is TRBD1 (5 bases). Trimming pared 7 bases from V and 5 bases from J, leaving 21 bases between. Germline V gene lookup returns CDR1 SGHRS and CDR2 YFSETQ. The CDR3 extends over 15 amino acids. Based on the CDR3 plus reference TRBV5-1 and TRBJ1-2, the full variable domain is KAGVTQTPRYLIKTRGQQVTLSCSPISGHRSVSWYQQTPGQGLQFLFEYFSETQRNKGNFPGRFSGRQFSNSRSEMNVSTLELGDSALYLCASCPTGGEKYGYTFGSGTRLTVV.

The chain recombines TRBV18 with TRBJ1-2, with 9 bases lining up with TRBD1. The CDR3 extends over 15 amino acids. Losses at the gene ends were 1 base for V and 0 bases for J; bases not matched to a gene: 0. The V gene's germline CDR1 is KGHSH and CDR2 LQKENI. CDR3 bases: TGTGCCAGCTCACCACGGGACAGGGCTAACTATGGCTACACCTTC. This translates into CASSPRDRANYGYTF.

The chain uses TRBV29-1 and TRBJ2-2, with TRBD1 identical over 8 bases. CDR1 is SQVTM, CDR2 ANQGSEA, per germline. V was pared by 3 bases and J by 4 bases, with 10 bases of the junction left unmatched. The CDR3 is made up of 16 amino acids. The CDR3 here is CSVEGFRGHGTGELFF. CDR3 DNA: TGCAGCGTTGAGGGCTTCAGGGGGCATGGCACCGGGGAGCTGTTTTTT.

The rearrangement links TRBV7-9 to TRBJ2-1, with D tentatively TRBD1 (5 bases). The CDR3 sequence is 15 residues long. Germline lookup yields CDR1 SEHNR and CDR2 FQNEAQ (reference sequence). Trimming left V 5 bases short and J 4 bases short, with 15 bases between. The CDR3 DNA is TGTGCCAGCAGCCAAAACAGGTTATCGTACAATGAGCAGTTCTTC. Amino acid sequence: CASSQNRLSYNEQFF. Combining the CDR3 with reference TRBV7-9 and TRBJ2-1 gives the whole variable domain DTGVSQNPRHKITKRGQNVTFRCDPISEHNRLYWYRQTLGQGPEFLTYFQNEAQLEKSRLLSDRFSAERPKGSFSTLEIQRTEQGDSAMYLCASSQNRLSYNEQFFGPGTRLTVL.

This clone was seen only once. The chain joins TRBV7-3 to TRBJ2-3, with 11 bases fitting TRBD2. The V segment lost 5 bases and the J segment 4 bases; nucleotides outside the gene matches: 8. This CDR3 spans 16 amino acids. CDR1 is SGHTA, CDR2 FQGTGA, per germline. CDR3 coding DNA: TGTGCCAGCAGCCCTTTAGCGGGGGGGCCGTCAGATACGCAGTATTTT. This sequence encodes CASSPLAGGPSDTQYF.

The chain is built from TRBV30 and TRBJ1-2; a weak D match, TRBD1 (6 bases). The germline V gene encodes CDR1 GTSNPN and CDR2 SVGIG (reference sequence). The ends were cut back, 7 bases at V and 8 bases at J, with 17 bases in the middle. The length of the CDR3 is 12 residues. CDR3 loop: CASPLQGRGYTF. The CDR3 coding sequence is TGTGCCTCCCCGTTGCAGGGGAGAGGCTACACCTTC.

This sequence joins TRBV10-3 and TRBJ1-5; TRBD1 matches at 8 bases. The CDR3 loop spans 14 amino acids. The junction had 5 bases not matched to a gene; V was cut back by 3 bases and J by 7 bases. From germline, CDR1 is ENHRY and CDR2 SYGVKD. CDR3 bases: TGTGCCATCAGTGAAAACAGGGGGGAGCAGCCCCAGCATTTT. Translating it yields CAISENRGEQPQHF.